One sample yielded the 5 T cell receptor beta chains listed below, sequenced in a study of blood T cells in healthy people across ages. It was with a sample-barcoded 5' primer and a J-beta primer mix that a second PCR of about 6 to 12 cycles was run. TCRdb re-derived calls from the 5' RACE reads in MiXCR, one entry per CDR3 protein. The sample yields around 850,000 distinct CDR3 sequences, 35% to 40% seen once. Specimen: blood. The receptors were sampled from a man aged 18 to 30 in good health.

V usage is TRBV12-3 or TRBV12-4 and J usage is TRBJ1-2; D gene uncertain. CDR3 size: 15 residues. Trimming removed 1 base at V and 4 bases at J, with 13 bases between. CDR3 sequence reads: CASSLGDFGVYGYTF. The DNA for the CDR3 is TGTGCCAGCAGTTTAGGGGATTTTGGGGTCTATGGCTACACCTTC.

The chain combines TRBV7-6 with TRBJ2-5; 7 positions agree with TRBD2. Losses at the gene ends were 1 base for V and 7 bases for J; bases not matched to a gene: 15. Germline values: CDR1 SGHVS, CDR2 FNYEAQ. The CDR3 consists of 17 residues. The CDR3 region has the DNA TGTGCCAGCAGCTTAGGAAGTTTGGGACCAGGCGGGGGGACCCAGTACTTC. It encodes CASSLGSLGPGGGTQYF. The full variable domain, in which reference TRBV7-6 and TRBJ2-5 provide the parts outside the CDR3, is GAGVSQSPRYKVTKRGQDVALRCDPISGHVSLYWYRQALGQGPEFLTYFNYEAQQDKSGLPNDRFSAERPEGSISTLTIQRTEQRDSAMYRCASSLGSLGPGGGTQYFGPGTRLLVL.

The rearrangement uses TRBV14 and TRBJ2-7; the D is unclear. Germline CDR1 and CDR2: SGHDN and FVKESK. The CDR3 runs to 13 residues. Trimming cost V 4 bases and J 6 bases, with 13 bases left between them. The CDR3 region has the DNA TGTGCCAGCAGCCTAATGTCCTTGGGCGAGCAGTACTTC. This translates into CASSLMSLGEQYF.

A few counts support this clonotype. This chain connects TRBV4-3 to TRBJ2-1; TRBD1 matches at 10 bases. This CDR3 spans 15 amino acids. With V trimmed by 0 bases and J by 8 bases, 4 bases remained unmatched. Germline V gene sequence: CDR1 LGHNA, CDR2 YSLEER. The CDR3 nucleotides read TGCGCCAGCAGCCAAGACCGGGACAGGGGCGATGAGCAGTTCTTC. It translates to CASSQDRDRGDEQFF.

At least ten counts were recorded for this clonotype. The chain recombines TRBV7-3 with TRBJ2-3, with D hard to call. Trimming stripped 6 bases from V and 2 bases from J, with 15 bases between. The CDR3 loop spans 15 amino acids. The germline V gene encodes CDR1 SGHTA and CDR2 FQGTGA. The CDR3 loop is CASRPGWGPTDTQYF. The DNA for the CDR3 is TGTGCCAGCAGACCTGGGTGGGGTCCCACAGATACGCAGTATTTT. Together with reference TRBV7-3 and TRBJ2-3, the CDR3 gives the full variable domain: GAGVSQTPSNKVTEKGKYVELRCDPISGHTALYWYRQSLGQGPEFLIYFQGTGAADDSGLPNDRFFAVRPEGSVSTLKIQRTERGDSAVYLCASRPGWGPTDTQYFGPGTRLTVL.